This T cell receptor beta chain was profiled in a study of T cell repertoires in cytomegalovirus infection. General study results and limits: The ex vivo response showed dominance by HLA-C-restricted CMV-specific TCR beta clonotypes.

This clonotype was observed many times. Its matching antigen is unknown. The V end was cut by 5 bases, the J end by 4 bases, with 15 bases between. CDR1 and CDR2 (germline): SGHVS, FQNEAQ. The CDR3 spans 15 residues. TCRdb reprocessed the reads with MiXCR, giving one entry per CDR3 protein. This sample has under 150,000 distinct CDR3 sequences, with 8% to 9% found just once. Sequenced material: PBMCs. The rearrangement uses TRBV7-8 and TRBJ1-3, with a possible D match to TRBD1 (5 bases). This sequence was found in a human donor in good health (CMV status not recorded). Some clones in this sample may be carry-over from other donors' samples. The CDR3 is CASSITGAGGNTIYF. CDR3 nucleotide sequence: TGTGCCAGCAGCATAACAGGAGCTGGAGGAAACACCATATATTTT.